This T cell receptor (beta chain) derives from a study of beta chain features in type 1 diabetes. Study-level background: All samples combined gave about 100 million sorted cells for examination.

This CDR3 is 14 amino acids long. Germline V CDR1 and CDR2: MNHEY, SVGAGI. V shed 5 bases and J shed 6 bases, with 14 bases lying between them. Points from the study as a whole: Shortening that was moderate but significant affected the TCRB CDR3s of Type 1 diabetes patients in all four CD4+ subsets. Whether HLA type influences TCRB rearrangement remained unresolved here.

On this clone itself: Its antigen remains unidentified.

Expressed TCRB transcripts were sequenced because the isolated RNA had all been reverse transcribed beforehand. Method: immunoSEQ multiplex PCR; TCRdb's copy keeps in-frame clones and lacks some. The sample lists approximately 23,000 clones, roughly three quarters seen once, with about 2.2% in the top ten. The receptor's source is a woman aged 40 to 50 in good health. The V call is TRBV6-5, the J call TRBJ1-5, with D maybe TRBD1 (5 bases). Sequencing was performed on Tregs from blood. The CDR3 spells CASSPKAGGQPQHF. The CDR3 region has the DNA TGTGCCAGCAGTCCTAAGGCGGGGGGTCAGCCCCAGCATTTT.